This T cell receptor beta chain was captured in a study of blood T cell repertoires in COVID-19. This CDR3 has 11 amino acids. The germline gives CDR1 MDHEN, CDR2 SYDVKM. Losses at the gene ends were 8 bases for V and 10 bases for J; bases not matched to a gene: 5. Those who participated ranged in age from about 18 to 89 years and resided in some 24 US areas. Recovered Cohort 3 donors showed two negative PCRs, clearance, or symptom resolution. Methods used by the authors: The assay estimated nucleated cells by amplifying reference gene primers. Clones were sequenced by immunoSEQ multiplex PCR, and TCRdb holds only the in-frame ones, with some missing. V, J and clone size reflect that table, while D and trimming were determined from the DNA. The sample includes roughly 250,000 clones, 85% to 90% of them seen just once.

Material for sequencing was PBMCs or T cells enriched from blood (not recorded which). This chain links TRBV28 with TRBJ2-3; 8 nucleotides match TRBD2. The TCR comes from a woman aged 45 to 65 who had recovered from COVID-19. The CDR3 bases are TGTGCCAGCGATAGCGGGAACGCGCAGTATTTT. Translating gives CASDSGNAQYF.